The 28 T cell receptor beta chains in this list originate from one sample, sequenced in a study of yellow fever vaccine responses in identical twins. Using its own MiXCR run on the RT-PCR reads, TCRdb lists one record per CDR3 protein. The sample yields about 3,100 distinct CDR3 sequences, around 83% seen once. Source: T cells from blood (PBMCs), unsorted or a sorted subset (not recorded which), taken before or after yellow fever vaccination (not recorded which). The receptor set was obtained from a woman aged 18-35 years who received the yellow fever vaccine.

The V gene is TRBV29-1, the J gene TRBJ2-1; 9 bases map to TRBD1. The CDR3 runs 12 residues. Trimming removed 2 bases from V and 9 bases from J; junction bases left unmatched: 2. The germline V gene has CDR1 SQVTM and CDR2 ANQGSEA. This chain's CDR3 is CSVENRGREQFF. The DNA for the CDR3 is TGCAGCGTTGAAAACAGGGGGCGTGAGCAGTTCTTC.

The V gene is TRBV11-2, the J gene TRBJ2-7, with TRBD1 as a possible D gene (6 bases). The V end lost 5 bases, the J end lost 3 bases, and 8 bases lay between the germline ends. The length of the CDR3 is 12 residues. The germline V gene encodes CDR1 SGHAT and CDR2 FQNNGV. CDR3 in DNA: TGTGCCAGCAGCCTGACAGGCTACGAGCAGTACTTC. This translates into CASSLTGYEQYF.

The chain uses TRBV7-3 and TRBJ2-5; tentative D call: TRBD2 (5 bases). Germline V gene lookup returns CDR1 SGHTA and CDR2 FQGTGA. The length of the CDR3 is 15 residues. The V end lost 0 bases, the J end lost 3 bases, and 11 bases lay between the germline ends. CDR3 in amino acids: CASSLTGGPKETQYF. The CDR3 region has the DNA TGTGCCAGCAGCTTAACTGGCGGGCCCAAAGAGACCCAGTACTTC.

The rearrangement links TRBV4-2 to TRBJ2-3; D call uncertain. The CDR3 loop spans 16 amino acids. Germline-derived CDR1 and CDR2 are LGHNA and YNFKEQ. V was pared by 1 base and J by 4 bases, with 15 bases between. DNA of the CDR3: TGTGCCAGCAGCCAAGTGATTAGCCCTGGGGCAGATACGCAGTATTTT. Protein product: CASSQVISPGADTQYF.

J is TRBJ2-7 and V is TRBV20-1; no reliable D call. Trimming shortened V by 5 bases and J by 3 bases, and 5 bases separated the two germline ends. CDR1 is DFQATT, CDR2 SNEGSKA, per germline (reference sequence). CDR3 length equals 10 residues. CDR3 protein: CSARSYEQYF. DNA of the CDR3: TGCAGTGCTCGAAGCTACGAGCAGTACTTC.

The chain links TRBV4-3 to TRBJ2-3, with 13 bases identical to TRBD2. Germline trimming cut 1 base from V and 6 bases from J; bases unmatched to any gene: 10. Germline assignment: CDR1 LGHNA and CDR2 YSLEER. The CDR3 is 18 amino acids. The CDR3 protein is CASSQVRQGLAGADTQYF. CDR3 sequence (DNA): TGCGCCAGCAGCCAAGTTAGGCAAGGACTAGCGGGAGCGGATACGCAGTATTTT.

V gene TRBV11-1 combines with J gene TRBJ2-1; 7 bases are a match to TRBD2. V was clipped by 7 bases and J by 3 bases; unmatched bases: 12. Germline V gives CDR1 SGHAT, CDR2 FQDESV (reference sequence). The CDR3 is 16 residues long. This CDR3 is CASIPRLAVNYNEQFF. CDR3 DNA sequence: TGTGCCAGCATCCCTCGGCTAGCGGTAAACTACAATGAGCAGTTCTTC.

V usage is TRBV4-1 and J usage is TRBJ2-4; 12 bases agree with TRBD2. V shed 5 bases, J shed 2 bases, and the junction held 4 bases outside the gene matches. The CDR3 spans 16 residues. Germline V gene data show CDR1 as MGHRA and CDR2 as YSYEKL. CDR3 in DNA: TGCGCCAGCAGCTCTCTAGCGGGGGGGACCAAAAACATTCAGTACTTC. It is translated as CASSSLAGGTKNIQYF.

This rearrangement joins TRBV3-1 to TRBJ2-1; TRBD1 is a possible D gene (6 bases). The V and J ends lost 4 bases and 6 bases respectively, with 10 bases between them. The CDR3 is 13 amino acids. The germline V gene has CDR1 LGHDT and CDR2 YNNKEL (reference sequence). CDR3 sequence (DNA): TGTGCCAGCAGCCGCGGACAGTCCAATGAGCAGTTCTTC. Translated: CASSRGQSNEQFF.

This chain links TRBV18 with TRBJ1-2; 8 bases match TRBD1. This CDR3 is built from 13 residues. Germline assignment: CDR1 KGHSH and CDR2 LQKENI. V lost 3 bases, J lost 3 bases, and 0 bases stayed unmatched. CDR3 DNA sequence: TGTGCCAGCTCACCGGACAGGGACTATGGCTACACCTTC. Protein sequence: CASSPDRDYGYTF.

The chain uses TRBV5-1 and TRBJ1-5; 11 nucleotides agree with TRBD1. The CDR3 loop spans 14 amino acids. The V and J ends lost 2 bases and 7 bases, in that order; junction bases with no gene match: 2. CDR1 and CDR2 (germline): SGHRS, YFSETQ. The CDR3 nucleotides are TGCGCCAGCAGCTTCGGGACAGGGGGGCAGCCCCAGCATTTT. The encoded protein is CASSFGTGGQPQHF.

This chain joins TRBV11-1 and TRBJ2-1, with a possible D match to TRBD2 (5 bases). V lost 4 bases, J lost 9 bases, and 16 bases lay in between. Germline values: CDR1 SGHAT, CDR2 FQDESV (reference sequence). This CDR3 has 14 residues. The chain's CDR3 is CASSSGLPGSEQFF. As DNA, the CDR3 is TGTGCCAGCAGCTCCGGACTCCCGGGCAGTGAGCAGTTCTTC. Together with reference TRBV11-1 and TRBJ2-1, the CDR3 gives the full variable domain: EAEVAQSPRYKITEKSQAVAFWCDPISGHATLYWYRQILGQGPELLVQFQDESVVDDSQLPKDRFSAERLKGVDSTLKIQPAELGDSAMYLCASSSGLPGSEQFFGPGTRLTVL.

The rearrangement joins TRBV18 to TRBJ2-1; TRBD2 might be the D (6 bases). Germline loops: CDR1 KGHSH, CDR2 LQKENI. This CDR3 is 15 amino acids long. The V end was cut by 2 bases, the J end by 7 bases, with 15 bases between. CDR3 sequence (DNA): TGTGCCAGCTCACCAAACGCCGGGACTTTGAATGAGCAGTTCTTC. Residues: CASSPNAGTLNEQFF.

The chain links TRBV15 to TRBJ2-1, with unresolved D. Germline assignment: CDR1 LNHNV and CDR2 YYDKDF (reference sequence). The CDR3 covers 15 residues. V lost 4 bases, J lost 5 bases, and 15 bases lay in between. CDR3: CATSKTALRNNEQFF. The CDR3 DNA is TGTGCCACCAGCAAGACGGCCCTTAGAAACAATGAGCAGTTCTTC.

This clonotype was picked up one time. The chain combines TRBV10-1 with TRBJ2-1; 10 bases are a match to TRBD2. V lost 0 bases and J lost 7; bases outside the gene matches: 3. The CDR3 totals 15 residues. Germline loops: CDR1 WNHNN, CDR2 SYGVQD (reference sequence). The CDR3 sequence: CASSESLAGVNEQFF. The CDR3 coding sequence is TGCGCCAGCAGTGAGTCTCTAGCGGGAGTAAATGAGCAGTTCTTC.

The chain combines TRBV4-2 with TRBJ2-2; 7 nucleotides match TRBD1. The CDR3 has 16 residues. From germline, CDR1 is LGHNA and CDR2 YNFKEQ. Trimming at V came to 0 bases and at J to 0 bases, leaving 1 base not matched to a gene. CDR3 sequence reads: CASSQDTGANTGELFF. CDR3 DNA sequence: TGTGCCAGCAGCCAAGATACAGGGGCGAACACCGGGGAGCTGTTTTTT.

The rearrangement uses TRBV9 and TRBJ1-2; possible D gene TRBD1, 6 bases. The germline V gene has CDR1 SGDLS and CDR2 YYNGEE. This CDR3 has 15 amino acids. V lost 0 bases, J lost 4 bases, and 13 bases lay in between. The CDR3 DNA reads TGTGCCAGCAGCGTAGAAGGTTTGGGGGCCTATGGCTACACCTTC. This codes for CASSVEGLGAYGYTF.

The chain joins TRBV6-2 or TRBV6-3 to TRBJ2-2, with D possibly being TRBD1 or TRBD2 (5 bases each). This CDR3 region has 16 residues. The V end lost 2 bases, the J end lost 1 base, and 11 bases lay between the germline ends. The germline gives CDR1 MNHEY, CDR2 SVGEGT. The CDR3 reads CASSYGASRNTGELFF. Written as DNA, the CDR3 is TGTGCCAGCAGTTACGGGGCTAGCCGGAACACCGGGGAGCTGTTTTTT.

This clonotype was seen more than once but under ten times. The chain has TRBV30 and TRBJ1-5, with D possibly being TRBD1 (5 bases). This CDR3 region has 14 residues. Trimming pared 7 bases from V and 4 bases from J, leaving 17 bases between. The germline V gene encodes CDR1 GTSNPN and CDR2 SVGIG (reference sequence). CDR3 bases: TGTGCCTATGGAATGGGGGGTCGGAATCAGCCCCAGCATTTT. Translating it yields CAYGMGGRNQPQHF.

This rearrangement joins TRBV4-3 to TRBJ2-7; TRBD1 might be the D (6 bases). The CDR3 extends over 16 amino acids. CDR1 and CDR2 from the germline V gene are LGHNA and YSLEER. V was cut by 3 bases and J by 7 bases, with 22 bases left in between. The CDR3 spells CASSHIPSLGGTEQYF. The CDR3 nucleotides are TGCGCCAGCAGCCACATCCCCTCCTTAGGGGGTACAGAGCAGTACTTC.

The chain couples TRBV6-1 to TRBJ1-5; D not resolved. This CDR3 comprises 13 residues. Germline V gene lookup returns CDR1 MNHNS and CDR2 SASEGT. Trimming took off 7 bases at V and 0 bases at J, with 7 bases between the two ends. CDR3 DNA: TGTGCCAGCACGCTCGATAGCAATCAGCCCCAGCATTTT. Its protein product is CASTLDSNQPQHF.

The chain is built from TRBV13 and TRBJ2-7, with TRBD1 as a possible D gene (6 bases). Germline V lookup: CDR1 PRHDT, CDR2 FYEKMQ (reference sequence). V lost 5 bases and J lost 0, with 17 bases in between. This CDR3 is 16 amino acids long. CDR3 amino acids: CASSLDRGSGSYEQYF. The CDR3 nucleotides are TGTGCCAGCAGCCTAGATAGGGGGTCCGGCTCCTACGAGCAGTACTTC.

This clonotype has only one observation. The chain links TRBV11-2 to TRBJ2-5; D unclear. V shed 10 bases and J shed 2 bases, with 14 bases lying between them. The V gene's germline CDR1 is SGHAT and CDR2 FQNNGV. The CDR3 is made up of 13 amino acids. For the CDR3, the DNA is TGTGCCACTTCGCGGCGCTTTCAAGAGACCCAGTACTTC. Amino acid sequence: CATSRRFQETQYF.

The rearrangement links TRBV7-1 to TRBJ2-1; 11 bases line up with TRBD2. TRBV7-1 is recorded as an ORF, its role being uncertain. V shed 3 bases and J 6 bases; nucleotides not matched to a gene: 7. The CDR3 is 16 amino acids. CDR3 sequence: CASSSRTSGSLNEQFF. CDR3 DNA: TGTGCCAGCAGCTCCCGTACTAGCGGGAGTCTCAATGAGCAGTTCTTC.

This chain joins TRBV20-1 and TRBJ2-3; no reliable D call. The CDR3 runs 15 residues. The germline V and J ends were trimmed by 5 bases and 2 bases, with 17 bases remaining between them. Germline V gives CDR1 DFQATT, CDR2 SNEGSKA (reference sequence). CDR3 sequence (DNA): TGCAGTGCTCGACTTGTACGCGTGGTCACAGATACGCAGTATTTT. Translating gives CSARLVRVVTDTQYF.

This rearrangement joins TRBV11-1 to TRBJ2-7, with 7 positions matching TRBD1. V trimming: 3 bases; J trimming: 4 bases; junction bases outside the gene matches: 3. CDR3 length equals 13 residues. Germline V gene lookup returns CDR1 SGHAT and CDR2 FQDESV (reference sequence). CDR3 coding DNA: TGTGCCAGCAGCTTCATCAGGGGGTACGAGCAGTACTTC. This translates into CASSFIRGYEQYF.

The J gene is TRBJ2-1, the V gene TRBV10-1, with D possibly matching TRBD2 (6 bases). The V end was cut by 0 bases, the J end by 9 bases, with 12 bases between. The CDR3 runs 14 residues. Germline V gene data show CDR1 as WNHNN and CDR2 as SYGVQD (reference sequence). CDR3: CASSESFGGGEQFF. DNA of the CDR3: TGCGCCAGCAGTGAGTCGTTCGGGGGTGGTGAGCAGTTCTTC.

This clonotype was observed a few times. The V and J genes are TRBV6-1 and TRBJ2-2, with 7 bases identical to TRBD1. The CDR3 runs 16 residues. The trim removed 6 bases at V and 0 bases at J, leaving 7 bases unmatched. Germline lookup yields CDR1 MNHNS and CDR2 SASEGT. CDR3 nucleotides: TGTGCCAGCAGCCGTGGACAGGTGGCGAACACCGGGGAGCTGTTTTTT. Protein product: CASSRGQVANTGELFF.